The clone carrying this TCR beta chain appeared a few times. V lost 1 base and J 0 bases, leaving 11 bases between the germline ends. CDR1 and CDR2 (germline): SGHDT, YYEEEE. The length of the CDR3 is 15 residues. These data are taken from a study of T cell repertoires in ileal Crohn's disease. The time point is: neoterminal ileum biopsy at postoperative endoscopy, about 6 months after surgery. Assay: immunoSEQ multiplex PCR; the TCRdb copy retains only in-frame clones and omits some. Among more than 10,000 clones listed, over 60% were seen once. Sequenced sample: ileal tissue. This rearrangement joins TRBV5-6 to TRBJ2-7; D not certain. The sequence derives from an adult with Crohn's disease. CDR3 loop: CASSLRATGSYEQYF. In DNA form, the CDR3 reads TGTGCCAGCAGCTTGAGAGCTACGGGCTCCTACGAGCAGTACTTC.